This paragraph covers one T cell receptor beta chain sequence. Its antigen is undetermined. The data originate from a study of regulatory T cells in long-lasting Graves disease. The overall study: Persistent Graves' disease denoted over 5 years of antithyroid drugs plus positive TSH receptor antibodies. Findings and limits, study-wide: What was studied was peripheral blood only, and not thyroid tissue. Newly diagnosed patients shared 950 to 1,000 public clonotypes; persistent patients shared around 2,500.

The TCR beta library used iRepertoire HTBI primers with Arm-PCR amplification of CDR3. Each CDR3 protein gets one entry after TCRdb re-called the multiplex PCR reads with MiXCR. The sample has over 650,000 distinct CDR3 sequences; 25% to 35% are singletons. Time point meaning: persistent/refractory GD, antithyroid drugs over 5 years with positive TRAb. Preparation of the TCR library used RNA extracted from PBMCs. The patients were enrolled through endocrinology in Xi'an, China. The clonotype was recovered from a female donor with Graves disease. The material sequenced was peripheral blood mononuclear cells (PBMCs), taken when the disease was refractory, from a patient treated with antithyroid drugs.

Here the CDR3 DNA reads TGCGCCAGCAGGCGGGGCACCGCGAACACCGGGGAGCTGTTTTTT. Translating it yields CASRRGTANTGELFF. The chain is built from TRBV5-1 and TRBJ2-2; the D gene is possibly TRBD2 (6 bases). The CDR3 is 15 amino acids. Trimming took off 5 bases at V and 0 bases at J, with 11 bases between the two ends. Germline V lookup: CDR1 SGHRS, CDR2 YFSETQ.